The 22 T cell receptor beta chains reported below all come from one sample, sequenced in a study of blood T cells in healthy people across ages. The second PCR ran roughly 7 to 12 cycles with a sample-barcoded 5' primer and J-beta primers. One entry per CDR3 protein results from TCRdb running MiXCR on the 5' RACE reads. The data show around 800,000 distinct CDR3 sequences, with 55% to 65% seen just once and about 27% held by the top ten. Sample: blood. The receptors were gathered from a man younger than 40 in good health.

This clonotype came up once. This rearrangement joins TRBV5-1 to TRBJ1-1; D possibly corresponds to TRBD1 (6 bases). V lost 0 bases and J lost 0, with 12 bases in between. Germline V gene data show CDR1 as SGHRS and CDR2 as YFSETQ. The CDR3 spans 16 residues. CDR3 bases: TGCGCCAGCAGCTTGGGCCCGGACAGACTGAACACTGAAGCTTTCTTT. It codes for CASSLGPDRLNTEAFF.

As concerns this clonotype: One end of the junction varies from germline; a read error may be responsible. V and J are TRBV2 and TRBJ2-3, with no clear D. CDR3 length equals 15 residues. Germline CDR1 reads SNHLY; CDR2 reads FYNNEI. This CDR3 reads CAGSEAKGYADTQYF. CDR3 nucleotide sequence: TGTGCCGGCAGTGAAGCGAAAGGTTACGCAGATACGCAGTATTTT.

This clonotype appeared a few times. The chain joins TRBV29-1 to TRBJ2-1, with 9 bases aligning to TRBD2. With 6 bases clipped from V and 5 bases from J, the junction kept 11 bases outside the gene matches. The germline V gene has CDR1 SQVTM and CDR2 ANQGSEA. The CDR3 totals 15 residues. This CDR3 reads CSVDPSGGWNNEQFF. For the CDR3, the DNA is TGCAGCGTGGATCCAAGCGGGGGGTGGAACAATGAGCAGTTCTTC.

The chain is built from TRBV4-2 and TRBJ2-1, with D uncertain. Germline V CDR1 and CDR2: LGHNA, YNFKEQ. The CDR3 runs 17 residues. The ends were cut back, 0 bases at V and 3 bases at J, with 15 bases in the middle. CDR3: CASSQDLLGRLYNEQFF. In DNA form, the CDR3 reads TGTGCCAGCAGCCAAGATTTGTTAGGGCGCCTCTACAATGAGCAGTTCTTC.

This clonotype has a handful of counts. This chain connects TRBV5-6 to TRBJ2-1, with 9 nucleotides matching TRBD1. The CDR3 totals 14 residues. Looked up from germline, CDR1 is SGHDT and CDR2 is YYEEEE. With V trimmed by 5 bases and J by 9 bases, 9 bases remained unmatched. CDR3 sequence (DNA): TGTGCCAGCAGTTCGGGACAGGGATCGAGTGAGCAGTTCTTC. It translates to CASSSGQGSSEQFF.

V and J are TRBV9 and TRBJ2-5, with TRBD1 matching 10 bases. In germline, CDR1 is SGDLS, CDR2 YYNGEE. J lost 4 bases, V lost 6 bases, and 12 bases had no gene match. The CDR3 is 16 residues long. The CDR3 DNA reads TGTGCCAGCACCCCGTCTCCGGGACAGGGGCGAGAGACCCAGTACTTC. It specifies CASTPSPGQGRETQYF.

The chain employs TRBV5-1 and TRBJ1-2; the match to TRBD1 covers 8 bases. The CDR3 spans 14 residues. Losses at the gene ends were 5 bases for V and 6 bases for J; bases not matched to a gene: 9. Per germline, CDR1 SGHRS and CDR2 YFSETQ. CDR3: CASRRTQGADGYTF. The CDR3 nucleotides read TGCGCCAGCAGACGAACCCAGGGGGCGGATGGCTACACCTTC.

This clonotype was seen at least ten times. The rearrangement joins TRBV7-2 to TRBJ2-3; D is undetermined. The V gene lost 3 bases and the J gene lost 9 bases, with 13 bases spanning the gap. Per germline, CDR1 SGHTA and CDR2 FQGNSA. The CDR3 covers 13 residues. CDR3 in DNA: TGTGCCAGCAGCTTCTCGACGGAATCCACGCAGTATTTT. It translates to CASSFSTESTQYF.

This clonotype has a handful of counts. Given a much more abundant clone one base away, this may be a read error. The chain is built from TRBV7-9 and TRBJ2-5; maybe TRBD2 (5 bases). The J call could be wrong; TRBJ2-1 is a better fit for the DNA end. The CDR3 is made up of 13 amino acids. Germline lookup yields CDR1 SEHNR and CDR2 FQNEAQ (reference sequence). The CDR3 sequence: CASSLGLRETQFF. The CDR3 DNA follows: TGTGCCAGCAGCTTAGGACTAAGGGAGACCCAGTTCTTC.

The CDR3 here is CAARQGQSSYEQYF. As DNA, the CDR3 is TGTGCCGCTCGACAGGGCCAAAGCTCCTACGAGCAGTACTTC. V is TRBV2 and J is TRBJ2-7; 7 bases match TRBD1. V gave up 11 bases and J gave up 0 bases; unmatched junction bases: 10. This CDR3 contains 14 residues. Germline V lookup: CDR1 SNHLY, CDR2 FYNNEI.

The chain is built from TRBV7-6 and TRBJ2-7; tentatively, D is TRBD1 or TRBD2 (5 bases each). The J call may be in error: the DNA end matches TRBJ2-5 better. The CDR3 has 15 residues. The germline gives CDR1 SGHVS, CDR2 FNYEAQ. Here the CDR3 reads CASSSGAAGSETQYF. The CDR3 DNA follows: TGTGCCAGCAGCTCCGGGGCCGCTGGGTCTGAGACCCAGTACTTC.

Only a few counts were recorded for this clonotype. The J gene is TRBJ2-3, the V gene TRBV7-6; D is possibly TRBD2 (5 bases). CDR1 is SGHVS, CDR2 FNYEAQ, per germline. Trimming shortened V by 6 bases and J by 8 bases, and 12 bases separated the two germline ends. This CDR3 is built from 12 residues. CDR3 bases: TGTGCCAGCAGTACCCGGGGTGGTACGCAGTATTTT. This gives the protein CASSTRGGTQYF.

This clonotype was seen once. The junction shows a germline mismatch at one end, possibly a read error. In DNA, the CDR3 is TGTGCCGGCAGCTTGATAGAACTGAGGGAGGTTAGCTATGGCTACACCTTC. It encodes CAGSLIELREVSYGYTF. J is TRBJ1-2 and V is TRBV7-3, with D hard to call. Germline V gene sequence: CDR1 SGHTA, CDR2 FQGTGA. The CDR3 runs to 17 residues.

The sample holds a few counts of this clonotype. The V gene is TRBV7-2, the J gene TRBJ2-1; 8 nucleotides agree with TRBD1. CDR3 length equals 15 residues. Germline V lookup: CDR1 SGHTA, CDR2 FQGNSA. V was pared by 0 bases and J by 5 bases, with 3 bases of the junction left unmatched. This chain's CDR3 is CASSLARTGNNEQFF. CDR3 sequence (DNA): TGTGCCAGCAGCTTAGCTAGGACAGGGAACAATGAGCAGTTCTTC.

The V gene is TRBV5-6, the J gene TRBJ1-2; D unclear. The CDR3 has 12 amino acids. V lost 1 base and J 8 bases, leaving 9 bases between the germline ends. CDR1 is SGHDT, CDR2 YYEEEE, per germline. CDR3 DNA sequence: TGTGCCAGCAGCTTGTATACTGGGGGCTACACCTTC. Its protein is CASSLYTGGYTF.

This clonotype was observed a handful of times. The chain recombines TRBV27 with TRBJ2-1, with D perhaps TRBD2 (6 bases). CDR3 length: 14 residues. V dropped 2 bases and J dropped 6 bases, with 11 bases sitting between them. Germline lookup yields CDR1 MNHEY and CDR2 SMNVEV (reference sequence). Written as DNA, the CDR3 is TGTGCCAGCAGTTTAGGCGGGGCACCCAATGAGCAGTTCTTC. Amino acid sequence: CASSLGGAPNEQFF.

Turning to this clonotype: The junction and the germline gene differ at one end; a read error may be behind it. The DNA of the CDR3 is TGTGCCATCAGTGAAGTTGTCCTAGCGGGGGGGACAGATACGCGGTATTTT. Translating gives CAISEVVLAGGTDTRYF. The genes are TRBV10-3 and TRBJ2-3, with 12 bases identical to TRBD2. Per the germline V gene, CDR1 is ENHRY and CDR2 is SYGVKD. The CDR3 has 17 amino acids.

The DNA of the CDR3 is TGTGCCAGCAGCGCGACAGGGGCCCTCTCTGGGGCCAACGTCCTGACTTTC. Its translation: CASSATGALSGANVLTF. This chain connects TRBV7-2 to TRBJ2-6, with 8 bases fitting TRBD1. The V segment lost 5 bases and the J segment 0 bases; nucleotides outside the gene matches: 6. Germline V gene lookup returns CDR1 SGHTA and CDR2 FQGNSA. The CDR3 loop spans 17 amino acids.

J is TRBJ2-3 and V is TRBV7-2, with D tentatively TRBD2 (7 bases). Trimming left V 5 bases short and J 1 base short, with 19 bases between. The CDR3 consists of 17 residues. The germline gives CDR1 SGHTA, CDR2 FQGNSA. CDR3 protein: CASSQVRGGAGTDTQYF. CDR3 DNA sequence: TGTGCCAGCAGCCAAGTAAGAGGGGGGGCCGGCACAGATACGCAGTATTTT.

This sequence joins TRBV25-1 and TRBJ1-2, with no clear D. This CDR3 is 14 amino acids long. Per germline, CDR1 MGHDK and CDR2 SYGVNS. V gave up 0 bases and J gave up 2 bases, with 7 bases separating them. The CDR3 reads CASSEYSRNYGYTF. The CDR3 nucleotides are TGTGCCAGCAGTGAATACTCGAGGAACTATGGCTACACCTTC.

This chain connects TRBV7-8 to TRBJ1-4, with D uncertain. The V end lost 2 bases, the J end lost 8 bases, and 9 bases lay between the germline ends. CDR3 length: 13 amino acids. Germline CDR1 reads SGHVS; CDR2 reads FQNEAQ. The CDR3 DNA sequence: TGTGCCAGCAGCTTAATCGGGTGGGAAAAACTGTTTTTT. Protein product: CASSLIGWEKLFF.

The chain recombines TRBV6-2 or TRBV6-3 with TRBJ2-4; unclear D gene. The end of the DNA is better explained by TRBJ2-7, so the J call may be wrong. The CDR3 is made up of 16 amino acids. The V gene's germline CDR1 is MNHEY and CDR2 SVGEGT. CDR3 sequence: CASSSEGTPRKGEQYF. CDR3 sequence (DNA): TGTGCCAGCAGTAGTGAAGGCACCCCACGAAAAGGCGAGCAGTACTTC.